This T cell receptor beta chain was sequenced for a study of blood T cells in healthy people across ages. Study-level findings and limits: Donors of long life had a larger count of naive CD4+ cells and greater diversity than aged donors.

A second PCR, run for roughly 7 to 12 cycles, used a sample-barcoded 5' primer plus a J-beta primer mix. A tag from a template-switch adaptor with 12 random nucleotides marked each cDNA molecule. TCRdb independently ran MiXCR on the 5' RACE reads; one entry per CDR3 protein. The data contain some 1 million distinct CDR3 sequences, around 43% of them singletons. There are 13 residues in the CDR3. V dropped 2 bases and J dropped 5 bases, with 10 bases sitting between them. Germline assignment: CDR1 DFQATT and CDR2 SNEGSKA (reference sequence). This clonotype was seen a few times. Its specificity is unknown. In terms of origin and age, donors were healthy Caucasian individuals from Russia aged about 6 to 90.

The receptor comes from an older woman in good health. This chain uses TRBV20-1 with TRBJ2-4; the D is unclear. The sequencing sample was made of blood. The CDR3 is CSARPRIENIQYF. The CDR3 bases are TGCAGTGCTAGACCAAGGATTGAAAACATTCAGTACTTC.